This T cell receptor beta chain was recorded in a study of early T cells in non-severe SARS-CoV-2 infection. V lost 8 bases to trimming and J lost 2 bases, with 19 bases between them. The CDR3 totals 15 residues. A single record per CDR3 protein comes from TCRdb applying MiXCR to the 5' RACE reads. Here the sample spans tens of thousands of distinct CDR3 sequences, 20% to 25% being singletons. The sample in question was whole blood, obtained at baseline. This chain links TRBV23-1 with TRBJ2-7; D may be TRBD1 (6 bases). TRBV23-1 is marked as an open reading frame, function uncertain. The receptor comes from an adult who was a healthcare worker with PCR-confirmed SARS-CoV-2 infection or an uninfected control (not recorded which). CDR3 in DNA: TGCGCCAGCCCTCCCCTGGGGGCGGGCACCTACGAGCAGTACTTC. Its translation: CASPPLGAGTYEQYF.